What follows is one T cell receptor (beta chain) and its context. As yet, its antigen is unknown. The PCR employed 60 Vbeta primers together with 13 Jbeta primers. Produced via immunoSEQ multiplex PCR; TCRdb's table is partial and in-frame only. The sample lists 150,000 or so clones, approximately 80% occurring once. The V segment lost 0 bases and the J segment 2 bases; nucleotides outside the gene matches: 1. The germline V gene encodes CDR1 MNHEY and CDR2 SMNVEV (reference sequence). The CDR3 spans 15 residues. This sample stems from a study of cytomegalovirus exposure and HLA in healthy donors. Study outcomes and limitations: Previous analysis showed most TCR beta V segments were productive about 87% or about 30% of the time.

The clonotype comes from a woman aged 40 to 50 in good health and CMV-seropositive. The J gene is TRBJ2-3, the V gene TRBV27, with 8 bases identical to TRBD2. Sequenced material: PBMCs. The CDR3 protein is CASSLSSGNTDTQYF. The CDR3 DNA reads TGTGCCAGCAGTTTATCTAGCGGGAACACAGATACGCAGTATTTT.